This T cell receptor beta chain originates from a study of T-cell memory formation after mild COVID-19. Findings and caveats of the study: Pre-infection memory contained some responding clones, which suggested that cross-reactive memory had joined. CD4+ contracting clones were found mainly in CM and EM, and CD8+ ones in EMRA. Clones that shrank (day 15 to 85) were balanced CD4/CD8, whereas later expanders leaned CD4+.

MiXCR, run by TCRdb on the 5' RACE reads, gives a single entry per CDR3 protein. The table lists about 140,000 distinct CDR3 sequences, around 15% of them singletons. V was pared by 6 bases and J by 3 bases, with 4 bases of the junction left unmatched. CDR1 and CDR2 (germline): SQVTM, ANQGSEA. The CDR3 totals 13 residues. There are a few counts of this clonotype. Its antigen remains unidentified. Sequenced sample: PBMCs or a T cell subset sorted from them (not recorded which). This chain connects TRBV29-1 to TRBJ2-5; TRBD1 agrees at 10 bases. The clonotype originates from an adult woman who had mild COVID-19 (a few samples of this study predate the infection). Cell type and time point are not known. The CDR3 is CSVSGTGEETQYF. In nucleotides, the CDR3 is TGCAGCGTGTCCGGGACAGGGGAAGAGACCCAGTACTTC.